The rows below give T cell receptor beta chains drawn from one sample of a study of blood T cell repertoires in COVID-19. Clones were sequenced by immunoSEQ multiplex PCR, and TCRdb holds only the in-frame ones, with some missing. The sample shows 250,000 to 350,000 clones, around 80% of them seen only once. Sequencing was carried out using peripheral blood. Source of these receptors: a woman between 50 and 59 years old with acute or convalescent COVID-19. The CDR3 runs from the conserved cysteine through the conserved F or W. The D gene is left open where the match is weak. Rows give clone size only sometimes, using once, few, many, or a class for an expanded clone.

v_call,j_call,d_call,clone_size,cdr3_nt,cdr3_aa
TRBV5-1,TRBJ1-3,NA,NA,TGCGCCAGCCAACAGGATACCTCTGGAAACACCATATATTTT,CASQQDTSGNTIYF
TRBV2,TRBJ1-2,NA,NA,TGTGCCAGCAGTGTGCAGGGGATTAGGGATGGCTACACCTTC,CASSVQGIRDGYTF
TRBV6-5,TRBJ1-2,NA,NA,TGTGCCAGCAGTTACACCAGTGAGCGTGGCTACACCTTC,CASSYTSERGYTF
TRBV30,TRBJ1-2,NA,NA,TGTGCCTGGACAGGGTTAGCTAACTATGGCTACACCTTC,CAWTGLANYGYTF
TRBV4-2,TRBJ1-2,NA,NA,TGTGCCAGCAGCCCAACAGAAAGAAATGGCTACACCTTC,CASSPTERNGYTF
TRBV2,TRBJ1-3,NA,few,TGTGCCAGCAAGTATTCCAGGGAGGCGGGAAACACCATATATTTT,CASKYSREAGNTIYF
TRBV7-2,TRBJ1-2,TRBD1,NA,TGTGCCAGCAGCCCATCTTACGCAGGGGGTTTTTACTATGGCTACACCTTC,CASSPSYAGGFYYGYTF
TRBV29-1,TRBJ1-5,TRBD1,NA,TGCAGCGTTGAGACGGACAGGTTTCAGCCCCAGCATTTT,CSVETDRFQPQHF
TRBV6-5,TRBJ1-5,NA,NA,TGTGCCAGCAGTTACAGGGCAGGGGATCATCAGCCCCAGCATTTT,CASSYRAGDHQPQHF
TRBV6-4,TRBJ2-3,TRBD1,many,TGTGCCAGCAGTGACTCCACCGGGACAGGGAGTGATACGCAGTATTTT,CASSDSTGTGSDTQYF
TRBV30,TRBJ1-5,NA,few,TGTGCCTGGAGTCGGGACATCAATCAGCCCCAGCATTTT,CAWSRDINQPQHF
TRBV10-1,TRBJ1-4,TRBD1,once,TGCGCCGGGAACAGGGGGCTGAATGAAAAACTGTTTTTT,CAGNRGLNEKLFF
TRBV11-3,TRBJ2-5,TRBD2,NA,TGTGCCAGCAGCTTACGGGGGGAAGGGCAAGAGACCCAGTACTTC,CASSLRGEGQETQYF
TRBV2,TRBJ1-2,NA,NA,TGTGCCAGCAGCGTGGACAATAACTATGGCTACACCTTC,CASSVDNNYGYTF
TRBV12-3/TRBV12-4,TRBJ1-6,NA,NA,TGTGCCAGCAGTTCGAGGGATAATTCACCCCTCCACTTT,CASSSRDNSPLHF
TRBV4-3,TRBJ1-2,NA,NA,TGCGCCAGCAGCCAAGAGGGCAGGGTGAACTATGGCTACACCTTC,CASSQEGRVNYGYTF
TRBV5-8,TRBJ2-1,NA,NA,TGTGCCAGTTACCACACCAACTACAATGAGCAGTTCTTC,CASYHTNYNEQFF